These T cell receptor beta chains were read from a single sample in a study of blood T cell repertoires in COVID-19. Sequenced by immunoSEQ multiplex PCR; TCRdb stores in-frame clones only, minus some. The table has about 290,000 clones, more than 85% seen once. Sequencing used peripheral blood. The origin of the receptors is a man aged 40-49 years with acute or convalescent COVID-19. Each CDR3 is given with its conserved first and last residue. D genes are given only for firm matches. Expanded clones are given a class, and other clones once, few, many or no size at all.

v_call	d_call	clone_size	j_call	cdr3_nt	cdr3_aa
TRBV10-3	-	-	TRBJ2-5	TGTGCCATCACCGAGGGGGTTTTGGAGACCCAGTACTTC	CAITEGVLETQYF
TRBV7-2	TRBD2	-	TRBJ2-3	TGTGCCAGCAGCGCCGGGACTAGCGGGGGGGCGCAGTATTTT	CASSAGTSGGAQYF
TRBV28	TRBD2	-	TRBJ2-7	TGTGCCAGCAGGGTTTCTAAAACGGGACTAGCCTACGAGCAGTACTTC	CASRVSKTGLAYEQYF
TRBV18	-	-	TRBJ2-5	TGTGCCAGCTCACCAACCTGGGCGCACGAAGAGACCCAGTACTTC	CASSPTWAHEETQYF
TRBV7-3	TRBD1	-	TRBJ2-6	TGTGCCAGCAGCGGCCCCGGGACAGTTATATCTGGGGCCAACGTCCTGACTTTC	CASSGPGTVISGANVLTF
TRBV10-3	TRBD1	-	TRBJ1-1	TGTGCCAGCAGGGACAGGGCGGGAGGGGAGAACACTGAAGCTTTCTTT	CASRDRAGGENTEAFF
TRBV10-3	TRBD1	-	TRBJ1-1	TGTGCCAGCCAGACAGGGGCCCTAGGGAACACTGAAGCTTTCTTT	CASQTGALGNTEAFF
TRBV3-1/TRBV3-2	-	-	TRBJ2-3	TGTGCCAGCAGCCAAGATTCCACGGGATCAGATACGCAGTATTTT	CASSQDSTGSDTQYF
TRBV7-9	-	-	TRBJ2-7	TGTGCCAGCAGCTTAGCCCTGGGACATCTGGAGCAGTACTTC	CASSLALGHLEQYF
TRBV30	-	-	TRBJ2-6	TGTGCCTGGAGTGTAATCCTGAGCTCTGGGGCCAACGTCCTGACTTTC	CAWSVILSSGANVLTF
TRBV6-1	-	-	TRBJ2-6	TGTGCCAGCAGTGAAGGGGGCACCTCTGGGGCCAACGTCCTGACTTTC	CASSEGGTSGANVLTF
TRBV10-2	-	-	TRBJ1-1	TGCGCCAGCAGTGAGTCGACCTGGGGGCTTAGGACTGAAGCTTTCTTT	CASSESTWGLRTEAFF
TRBV5-5	-	-	TRBJ2-2	TGTGCCAGCAGCTTCGGGGTCCTCCCCACCGGGGAGCTGTTTTTT	CASSFGVLPTGELFF
TRBV12-5	-	-	TRBJ2-1	TGTGCTAGTGGTTTGGTTGGCTCTTTCAAACGGGGCTCCTACAATGAGCAGTTCTTC	CASGLVGSFKRGSYNEQFF
TRBV5-1	-	-	TRBJ2-1	TGCGCCAGCAGCCCCGGGGGGCCCCACAATGAGCAGTTCTTC	CASSPGGPHNEQFF
TRBV6-5	-	-	TRBJ2-7	TGTGCCAGCAGTCTAGTAACAGGGACTACCTACGAGCAGTACTTC	CASSLVTGTTYEQYF
TRBV5-1	-	-	TRBJ2-3	TGCGCCAGCAGCTCTCTTCTAGTCCAGCCAGATACGCAGTATTTT	CASSSLLVQPDTQYF
TRBV7-2	TRBD2	-	TRBJ2-3	TGTGCCAGCAGCTTACCGGGGGGGCAGCAGTATTTT	CASSLPGGQQYF
TRBV4-2	TRBD2	-	TRBJ2-3	TGTGCCAGCAGCCAAGAACTAGCGGGGGAGGATACGCAGTATTTT	CASSQELAGEDTQYF
TRBV5-4	-	-	TRBJ2-3	TGTGCCAGCAGCGGTCGTGGAGGGGGCTTGTCAGATACGCAGTATTTT	CASSGRGGGLSDTQYF
TRBV27	-	-	TRBJ2-1	TGTGCCAGCAGAACAGGACGGCAGACCTCCTACAATGAGCAGTTCTTC	CASRTGRQTSYNEQFF
TRBV7-9	-	-	TRBJ2-3	TGTGCCAGCCGGGCGGGGAGATCGACAGATACGCAGTATTTT	CASRAGRSTDTQYF
TRBV6-5	TRBD2	-	TRBJ2-3	TGTGCCAGCAGTTACACTAGCGGACCCACAGATACGCAGTATTTT	CASSYTSGPTDTQYF
TRBV5-1	TRBD2	-	TRBJ2-7	TGCGCCAGCAGCTTCCGGCCTCGGGGGGACGGCGAGCAGTACTTC	CASSFRPRGDGEQYF
TRBV6-5	-	-	TRBJ2-7	TGTGCCAGCAGGCTGAGGGAAGGAAGCTCCTACGAGCAGTACTTC	CASRLREGSSYEQYF
TRBV10-2	TRBD1	-	TRBJ1-1	TGCGCCAGCAGTTTGACAGGGGGTACGAACACTGAAGCTTTCTTT	CASSLTGGTNTEAFF
TRBV29-1	TRBD1	-	TRBJ1-1	TGCAGTTCCAGACAGGGACTTCGGGCTGAAGCTTTCTTT	CSSRQGLRAEAFF
TRBV24-1	TRBD1	-	TRBJ1-2	TGTGCCACCCAACAGGGGTATGGCTATGGCTACACCTTC	CATQQGYGYGYTF
TRBV27	-	-	TRBJ2-1	TGTGCCAGCAGGAGTGGTGGAGGCTACAATGAGCAGTTCTTC	CASRSGGGYNEQFF
TRBV6-1	-	few	TRBJ2-2	TGTGCCAGCAGTGATAGGAGGGGGGAGCTGTTTTTT	CASSDRRGELFF
TRBV6-5	-	once	TRBJ2-7	TGTGCCAGCAGTTACAGAGGGTCGAGCTCCTACGAGCAGTACTTC	CASSYRGSSSYEQYF
TRBV11-3	-	-	TRBJ2-7	TGTGCCAGCAGCTTAAAGTTTCGGTCACCCTACGAGCAGTACTTC	CASSLKFRSPYEQYF
TRBV27	TRBD1	-	TRBJ1-1	TGTGCCAGCAGCCCTTGGGGACAGGGATCTGAAGCTTTCTTT	CASSPWGQGSEAFF
TRBV12-5	TRBD1	-	TRBJ1-5	TGTGCTAGTGCTGGAGGATCCAGGGGGCCGAAGCCCCAGCATTTT	CASAGGSRGPKPQHF
TRBV14	TRBD1	-	TRBJ1-1	TGTGCCAGCAGTCCTGGGACAGCTATGAACACTGAAGCTTTCTTT	CASSPGTAMNTEAFF
TRBV7-9	-	once	TRBJ2-6	TGTGCCAGCAGCTCCTATCTAAACTCTGGGGCCAACGTCCTGACTTTC	CASSSYLNSGANVLTF
TRBV10-3	-	-	TRBJ1-6	TGTGCCATCAGCCCACAGGGATCCTATAATTCACCCCTCCACTTT	CAISPQGSYNSPLHF
TRBV5-1	-	-	TRBJ1-2	TGCGCCAGCAGCTTCTCCACAGGAATGGATGGCTACACCTTC	CASSFSTGMDGYTF
TRBV11-1	TRBD1	-	TRBJ1-6	TGTGCCAGCAGCTGGACAGGGGGCACATCACCCCTCCACTTT	CASSWTGGTSPLHF
TRBV6-6	-	-	TRBJ1-1	TGTGCCAGCAGCTCCCCTCAGGAGGGGGGGAAAGCTTTCTTT	CASSSPQEGGKAFF
TRBV9	-	once	TRBJ2-2	TGTGCCAGCAGCGTAGGGCTAGCGCAGGCCGGGGAGCTGTTTTTT	CASSVGLAQAGELFF
TRBV3-1/TRBV3-2	-	-	TRBJ2-7	TGTGCCAGCAGCCAAGGAGGAGGGAACTACGAGCAGTACTTC	CASSQGGGNYEQYF
TRBV13	TRBD1	-	TRBJ1-6	TGTGCCAGCAGCTATGACAGGGGTAATTCACCCCTCCACTTT	CASSYDRGNSPLHF
TRBV3-1/TRBV3-2	TRBD1	-	TRBJ1-6	TGTGCCAGCAGCCAACGGGACAGGTACAGTTCACCCCTCCACTTT	CASSQRDRYSSPLHF
TRBV27	-	-	TRBJ2-6	TGTGCCAGCCGAGGGGCGGGGAGCTCTGGGGCCAACGTCCTGACTTTC	CASRGAGSSGANVLTF
TRBV5-4	-	-	TRBJ2-2	TGTGCCAGCAGCCAAGGGGGTCGGAACACCGGGGAGCTGTTTTTT	CASSQGGRNTGELFF
TRBV5-6	-	-	TRBJ1-6	TGTGCCAGCAGCTTGGGGTCTCTGAGGGCGCGTGAGAATTCACCCCTCCACTTT	CASSLGSLRARENSPLHF
TRBV7-3	-	-	TRBJ2-7	TGTGCCAGCAGCTTAACGGGGGGATTATCCCACGAGCAGTACTTC	CASSLTGGLSHEQYF
TRBV7-3	-	-	TRBJ1-1	TGTGCCAGCAGCTTCCTCCCGAGTGACACTGAAGCTTTCTTT	CASSFLPSDTEAFF
TRBV3-1/TRBV3-2	-	-	TRBJ1-6	TGTGCCAGCAGCCTTCAGGACAGAGTTTATTCACCCCTCCACTTT	CASSLQDRVYSPLHF
TRBV5-1	TRBD1	-	TRBJ1-3	TGCGCCAGCAGCTTTGGAAATTCAGGGGGTGGAAACACCATATATTTT	CASSFGNSGGGNTIYF
TRBV7-9	-	-	TRBJ1-1	TGTGCCAGCAGCTTAGCAGGCTCAGGAGCTTTCTTT	CASSLAGSGAFF